This T cell receptor beta chain originates from a study of radiation and T cells in renal cell carcinoma. Generated by immunoSEQ multiplex PCR, the TCRdb table keeps only in-frame clones and is missing some. The sample shows approximately 170,000 clones, 88% of them seen only once. Germline-derived CDR1 and CDR2 are SGHRS and YFSETQ. CDR3 length equals 17 residues. V lost 0 bases and J lost 0, with 15 bases in between. As for time point: blood 4 weeks post-SBRT, at nephrectomy. Treatment defined: 15 Gy SBRT to primary tumor, nephrectomy 4 weeks later. Nephrectomy followed 15 Gy stereotactic body radiation by 4 weeks. Serial blood draws occurred at baseline and 2 and 4 weeks post-SBRT.

The chain is built from TRBV5-1 and TRBJ2-5; a possible D gene is TRBD2 (5 bases). The material was blood, obtained from a patient whose treatment included radiotherapy and nephrectomy. This TCR came from a woman in her forties or fifties with renal cell carcinoma. This CDR3 reads CASSLAPGSGNQETQYF. CDR3 bases: TGCGCCAGCAGCTTGGCCCCGGGATCCGGGAACCAAGAGACCCAGTACTTC.